This T cell receptor beta chain was identified during a study of lymphopenia after photon versus proton radiotherapy. Method: immunoSEQ multiplex PCR; TCRdb's copy keeps in-frame clones and lacks some. The sample carries around 16,000 clones, roughly nine tenths recorded once. Worth noting for this clone: Its target is not known.

Study results and caveats: In patients who died, overall survival fell as post-nadir TCR diversity dropped more. Under photons, naive T cells and diversity fell while effector/memory populations rose. After the lymphocyte nadir, photon-treated repertoires showed oligoclonal expansion, especially of CD8+ Temra cells. Survival link was tested only in deceased patients; proton benefit remains a possibility.

Sequenced material: peripheral blood, taken from a patient treated with proton-based radiotherapy. The receptor was derived from a woman aged 60-75 years with cholangiocarcinoma. Some clones in this sample may be carry-over from other donors' samples.

The DNA for the CDR3 is TGTGCCACCTCTGAGGCGGGGGGCCTACAAGAGACCCAGTACTTC. Amino acids: CATSEAGGLQETQYF. The rearrangement links TRBV9 to TRBJ2-5; 8 nucleotides line up with TRBD2. The trim removed 9 bases at V and 2 bases at J, leaving 12 bases unmatched. CDR1 SGDLS and CDR2 YYNGEE come from the germline V gene. The CDR3 is 15 amino acids.